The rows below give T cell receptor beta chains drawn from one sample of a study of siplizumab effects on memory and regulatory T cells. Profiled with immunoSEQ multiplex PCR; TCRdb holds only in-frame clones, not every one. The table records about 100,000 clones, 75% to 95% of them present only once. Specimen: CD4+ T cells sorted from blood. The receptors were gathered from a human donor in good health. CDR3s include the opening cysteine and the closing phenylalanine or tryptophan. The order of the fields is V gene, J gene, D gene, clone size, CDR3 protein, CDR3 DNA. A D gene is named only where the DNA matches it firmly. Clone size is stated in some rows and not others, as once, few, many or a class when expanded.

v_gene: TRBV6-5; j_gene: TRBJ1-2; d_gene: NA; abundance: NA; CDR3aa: CASSYSSPQGGYTF; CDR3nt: TGTGCCAGCAGTTACTCGAGCCCCCAGGGGGGCTACACCTTC
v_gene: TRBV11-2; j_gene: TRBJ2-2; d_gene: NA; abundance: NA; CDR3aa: CASSLDRNTGELFF; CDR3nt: TGTGCCAGCAGCTTGGACAGGAACACCGGGGAGCTGTTTTTT
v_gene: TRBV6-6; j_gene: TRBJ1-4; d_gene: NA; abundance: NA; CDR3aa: CASSSRGRTEKLFF; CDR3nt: TGTGCCAGCAGTTCCCGGGGACGGACTGAAAAACTGTTTTTT
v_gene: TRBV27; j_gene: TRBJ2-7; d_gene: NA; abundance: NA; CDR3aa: CASSLGQTYEQYF; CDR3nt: TGTGCCAGCAGTCTCGGACAGACCTACGAGCAGTACTTC
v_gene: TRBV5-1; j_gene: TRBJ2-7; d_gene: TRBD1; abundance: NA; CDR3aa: CASSLGGTGAYEQYF; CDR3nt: TGCGCCAGCAGCTTGGGCGGGACAGGGGCCTACGAGCAGTACTTC
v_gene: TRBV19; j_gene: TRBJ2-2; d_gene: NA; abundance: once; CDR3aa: CASKTQGSGQTGELFF; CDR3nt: TGTGCCAGTAAAACCCAGGGGTCAGGGCAGACCGGGGAGCTGTTTTTT
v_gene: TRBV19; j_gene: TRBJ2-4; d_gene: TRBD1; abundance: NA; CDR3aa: CASSSDRDWAKNIQYF; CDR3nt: TGTGCCAGTAGTTCGGACAGGGATTGGGCCAAAAACATTCAGTACTTC
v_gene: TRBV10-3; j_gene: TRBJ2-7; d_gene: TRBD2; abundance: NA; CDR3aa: CAISESASGGNEQYF; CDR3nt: TGTGCCATCAGTGAGTCGGCTAGCGGGGGCAACGAGCAGTACTTC
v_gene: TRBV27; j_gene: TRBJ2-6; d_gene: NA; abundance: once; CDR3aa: CASRGDTSGANVLTF; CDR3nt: TGTGCCAGCAGGGGGGACACCTCTGGGGCCAACGTCCTGACTTTC
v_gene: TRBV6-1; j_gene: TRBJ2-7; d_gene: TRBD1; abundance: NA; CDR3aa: CASQGSSYEQYF; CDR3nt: TGTGCCTCACAGGGGAGCTCCTACGAGCAGTACTTC
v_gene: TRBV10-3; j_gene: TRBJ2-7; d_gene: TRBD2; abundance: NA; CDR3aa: CAISEGLAGTPYEQYF; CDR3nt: TGTGCCATCAGTGAGGGACTAGCGGGAACCCCCTACGAGCAGTACTTC
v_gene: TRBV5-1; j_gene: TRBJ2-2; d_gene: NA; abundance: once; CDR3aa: CASSFGEVTGELFF; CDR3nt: TGCGCCAGCAGCTTCGGGGAGGTCACCGGGGAGCTGTTTTTT
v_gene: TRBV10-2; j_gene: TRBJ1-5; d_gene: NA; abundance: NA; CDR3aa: CASSESLGGQPQHF; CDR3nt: TGCGCCAGCAGTGAGTCGTTGGGAGGTCAGCCCCAGCATTTT
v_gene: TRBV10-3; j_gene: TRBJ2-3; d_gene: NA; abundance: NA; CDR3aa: CAISDGRSDTQYF; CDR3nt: TGTGCCATCAGTGATGGGAGATCAGATACGCAGTATTTT
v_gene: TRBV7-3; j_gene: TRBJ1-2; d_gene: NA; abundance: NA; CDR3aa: CASSSSGGGYGYTF; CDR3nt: TGTGCCAGCAGCTCCTCAGGAGGCGGCTATGGCTACACCTTC
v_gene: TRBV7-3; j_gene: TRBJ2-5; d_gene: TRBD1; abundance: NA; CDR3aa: CASSRTGVETQYF; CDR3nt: TGTGCCAGCAGCCGGACAGGGGTGGAGACCCAGTACTTC
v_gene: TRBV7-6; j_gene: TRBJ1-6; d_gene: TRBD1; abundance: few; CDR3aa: CASSLGDRVSSPLHF; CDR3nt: TGTGCCAGCAGCTTAGGGGACAGGGTTAGTTCACCCCTCCACTTT
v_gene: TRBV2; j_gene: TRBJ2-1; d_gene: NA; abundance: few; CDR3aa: CASSARGGHYNEQFF; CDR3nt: TGTGCCAGCAGTGCAAGGGGGGGGCACTACAATGAGCAGTTCTTC
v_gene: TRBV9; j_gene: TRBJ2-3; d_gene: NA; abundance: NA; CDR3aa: CASSALVGTDTQYF; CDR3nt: TGTGCCAGCAGCGCCCTGGTGGGGACAGATACGCAGTATTTT
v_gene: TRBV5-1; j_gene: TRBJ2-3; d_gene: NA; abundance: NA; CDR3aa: CASSFRDTDTQYF; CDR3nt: TGCGCCAGCAGCTTCAGAGACACAGATACGCAGTATTTT